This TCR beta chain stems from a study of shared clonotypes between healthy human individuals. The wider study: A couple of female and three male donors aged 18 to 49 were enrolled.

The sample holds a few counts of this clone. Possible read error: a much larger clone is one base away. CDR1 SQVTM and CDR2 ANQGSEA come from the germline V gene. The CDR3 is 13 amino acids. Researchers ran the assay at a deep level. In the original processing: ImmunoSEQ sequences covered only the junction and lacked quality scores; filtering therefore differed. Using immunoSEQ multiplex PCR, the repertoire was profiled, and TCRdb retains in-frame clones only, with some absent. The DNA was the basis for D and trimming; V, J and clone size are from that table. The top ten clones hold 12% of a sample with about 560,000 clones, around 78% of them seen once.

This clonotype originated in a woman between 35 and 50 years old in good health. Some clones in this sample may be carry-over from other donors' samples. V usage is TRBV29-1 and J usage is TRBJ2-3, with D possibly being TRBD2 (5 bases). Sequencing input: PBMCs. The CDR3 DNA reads TGCAGCGCCCGGGGTCGGGTCACAGATACGCAGTGTTTT. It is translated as CSARGRVTDTQCF.